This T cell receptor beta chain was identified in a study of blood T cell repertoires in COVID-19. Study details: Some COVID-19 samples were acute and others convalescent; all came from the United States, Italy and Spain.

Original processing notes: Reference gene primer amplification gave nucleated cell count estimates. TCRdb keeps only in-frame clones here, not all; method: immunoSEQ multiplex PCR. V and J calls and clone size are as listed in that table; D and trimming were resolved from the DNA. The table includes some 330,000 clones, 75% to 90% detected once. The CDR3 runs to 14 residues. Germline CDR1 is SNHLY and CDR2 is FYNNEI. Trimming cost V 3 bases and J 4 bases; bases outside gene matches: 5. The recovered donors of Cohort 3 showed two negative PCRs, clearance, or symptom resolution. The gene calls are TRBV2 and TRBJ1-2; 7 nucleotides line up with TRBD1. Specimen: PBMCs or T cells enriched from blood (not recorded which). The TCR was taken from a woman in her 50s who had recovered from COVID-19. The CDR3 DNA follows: TGTGCCAGCAGTGACAACAGGGGTTCCTATGGCTACACCTTC. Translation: CASSDNRGSYGYTF.